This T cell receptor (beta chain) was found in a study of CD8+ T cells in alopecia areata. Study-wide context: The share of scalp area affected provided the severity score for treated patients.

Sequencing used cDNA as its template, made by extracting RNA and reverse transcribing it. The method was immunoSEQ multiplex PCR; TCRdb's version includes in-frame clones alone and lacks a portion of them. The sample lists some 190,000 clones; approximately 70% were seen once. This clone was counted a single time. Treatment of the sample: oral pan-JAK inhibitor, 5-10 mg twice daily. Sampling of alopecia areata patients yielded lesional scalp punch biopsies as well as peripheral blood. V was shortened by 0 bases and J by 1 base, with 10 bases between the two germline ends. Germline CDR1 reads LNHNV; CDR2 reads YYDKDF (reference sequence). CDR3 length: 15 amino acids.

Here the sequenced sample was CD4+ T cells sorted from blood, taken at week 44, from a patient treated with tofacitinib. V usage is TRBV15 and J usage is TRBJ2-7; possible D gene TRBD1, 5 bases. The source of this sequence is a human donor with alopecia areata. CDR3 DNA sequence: TGTGCCACCAGCAGAGATCCCCGACAGTCCTACGAGCAGTACTTC. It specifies CATSRDPRQSYEQYF.